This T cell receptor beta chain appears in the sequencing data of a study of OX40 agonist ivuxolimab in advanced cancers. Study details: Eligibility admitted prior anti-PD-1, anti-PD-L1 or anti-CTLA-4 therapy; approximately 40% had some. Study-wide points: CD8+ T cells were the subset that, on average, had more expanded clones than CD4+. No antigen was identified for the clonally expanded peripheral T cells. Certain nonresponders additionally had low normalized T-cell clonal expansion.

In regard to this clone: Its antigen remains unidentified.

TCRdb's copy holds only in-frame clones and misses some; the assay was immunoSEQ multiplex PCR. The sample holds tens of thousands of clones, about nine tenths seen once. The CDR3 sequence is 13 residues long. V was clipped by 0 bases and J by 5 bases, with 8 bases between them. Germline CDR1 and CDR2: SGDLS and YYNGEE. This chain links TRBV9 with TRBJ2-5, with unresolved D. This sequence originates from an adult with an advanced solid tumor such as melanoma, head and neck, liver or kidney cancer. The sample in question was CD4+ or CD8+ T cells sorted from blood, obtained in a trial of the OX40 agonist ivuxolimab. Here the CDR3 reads CASSVGVRETQYF. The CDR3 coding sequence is TGTGCCAGCAGCGTAGGGGTTAGGGAGACCCAGTACTTC.